In its sample, the clone carrying this T cell receptor beta chain was seen once. These data belong to a study of blood T cell repertoires in COVID-19. Sequencing was performed with immunoSEQ multiplex PCR; in TCRdb, only in-frame clones are kept and a portion is missing. The data show roughly 33,000 clones, around 87% seen once. CDR3 size: 15 residues. In germline, CDR1 is MDHEN, CDR2 SYDVKM. The V end was cut by 4 bases, the J end by 0 bases, with 13 bases between. The sample was peripheral blood. The V gene is TRBV28, the J gene TRBJ2-7, with D possibly matching TRBD2 (7 bases). The origin of this receptor is a man aged 80 or over with active COVID-19. The CDR3 protein is CASSSSGGYSYEQYF. The CDR3 bases are TGTGCCAGCAGTTCCTCGGGGGGCTACTCCTACGAGCAGTACTTC.